The 17 T cell receptor beta chains listed next were all sequenced from one sample in a study of beta chain features in type 1 diabetes. No antigen is known for these receptors. Whole-study findings and limits: TCRB CDR3 length was moderately but significantly reduced in all four CD4+ subsets of Type 1 diabetes patients.

TCRB transcripts that were expressed got sequenced, as all of the isolated RNA had been reverse transcribed. Measured with immunoSEQ multiplex PCR; TCRdb has only the in-frame clones, and not every one. The sample has over 150,000 clones, approximately 8.1% seen once. Sequences were obtained from central memory CD4+ T cells from blood. These receptors all come from a young man with type 1 diabetes.

The chain links TRBV10-3 to TRBJ2-7; TRBD1 might be the D (6 bases). V lost 4 bases, J lost 0 bases, and 13 bases lay in between. This CDR3 region has 15 residues. Germline loops: CDR1 ENHRY, CDR2 SYGVKD. CDR3 sequence (DNA): TGTGCCATCAGTGGGCTCCAACAGGGCTCCTACGAGCAGTACTTC. Residues: CAISGLQQGSYEQYF.

The chain couples TRBV18 to TRBJ2-7; a weak D match, TRBD2 (6 bases). V was trimmed by 2 bases and J by 2 bases, leaving 10 bases between them. This CDR3 comprises 14 residues. Germline V gene data show CDR1 as KGHSH and CDR2 as LQKENI. The CDR3 sequence is CASSPNTSPYEQYF. As DNA, the CDR3 is TGTGCCAGCTCACCAAACACTAGCCCCTACGAGCAGTACTTC.

This clone has only a few counts. The chain has TRBV18 and TRBJ2-3; unclear D gene. Germline V gives CDR1 KGHSH, CDR2 LQKENI. V dropped 3 bases and J dropped 1 base, with 11 bases sitting between them. This CDR3 spans 15 amino acids. The CDR3 sequence: CASSPGGVGTDTQYF. CDR3 DNA sequence: TGTGCCAGCTCACCGGGTGGAGTCGGCACAGATACGCAGTATTTT.

The gene calls are TRBV7-8 and TRBJ2-2; no reliable D call. V was clipped by 4 bases and J by 3 bases, with 3 bases between them. The CDR3 has 12 amino acids. Germline V gene lookup returns CDR1 SGHVS and CDR2 FQNEAQ. The CDR3 here is CASSSDTGELFF. In DNA form, the CDR3 reads TGTGCCAGCAGCTCCGACACCGGGGAGCTGTTTTTT.

This clone was observed a few times. The chain carries TRBV2 and TRBJ1-5, with a possible D match to TRBD1 (5 bases). Per the germline V gene, CDR1 is SNHLY and CDR2 is FYNNEI. Between the trimmed V and J ends, which lost 6 bases and 3 bases, there was a span of 12 bases. This CDR3 is 14 amino acids long. The DNA for the CDR3 is TGTGCCAGCAGGGGCGACAGCTACAATCAGCCCCAGCATTTT. This gives the protein CASRGDSYNQPQHF.

The sample holds a few counts of this clone. The CDR3: CASSLESWNTEAFF. DNA for the CDR3: TGTGCCAGCAGCTTAGAATCCTGGAACACTGAAGCTTTCTTT. The chain couples TRBV7-2 to TRBJ1-1, with D unresolved. This CDR3 is 14 amino acids long. Germline CDR1 and CDR2: SGHTA and FQGNSA. Deletions cut 1 base from V and 1 base from J, with 7 bases between.

This clone was seen only a few times. The genes are TRBV18 and TRBJ2-7; 7 bases are shared with TRBD1. J was trimmed by 0 bases and V by 5 bases; bases with no gene match: 4. The germline CDR1 and CDR2 sequences are KGHSH and LQKENI. This CDR3 has 14 amino acids. CDR3 loop: CASSETGSSYEQYF. CDR3 sequence (DNA): TGTGCCAGCTCAGAGACAGGGAGCTCCTACGAGCAGTACTTC. The full variable domain, with the rest looked up from reference TRBV18 and TRBJ2-7, is NAGVMQNPRHLVRRRGQEARLRCSPMKGHSHVYWYRQLPEEGLKFMVYLQKENIIDESGMPKERFSAEFPKEGPSILRIQQVVRGDSAAYFCASSETGSSYEQYFGPGTRLTVT.

This chain joins TRBV5-6 and TRBJ1-6, with a possible D match to TRBD1 (6 bases). The CDR3 extends over 15 amino acids. V dropped 0 bases and J dropped 4 bases, with 8 bases sitting between them. Germline V CDR1 and CDR2: SGHDT, YYEEEE. The CDR3 loop is CASSLDGTYNSPLHF. CDR3 in DNA: TGTGCCAGCAGCTTGGACGGGACATATAATTCACCCCTCCACTTT.

This clone was observed a few times. The rearrangement joins TRBV7-2 to TRBJ2-1; possible D gene TRBD1, 6 bases. Trimming stripped 6 bases from V and 0 bases from J, with 12 bases between. The CDR3 has 15 amino acids. The V gene's germline CDR1 is SGHTA and CDR2 FQGNSA. For the CDR3, the DNA is TGTGCCAGCAGTTTTGGGGGCCTCTCCTACAATGAGCAGTTCTTC. Amino acid sequence: CASSFGGLSYNEQFF.

This clone was seen more than once but under ten times. The V gene is TRBV21-1, the J gene TRBJ2-5; TRBD1, as called in the table, went unchecked against the DNA. TRBV21-1 is marked as a pseudogene. The CDR3 loop spans 15 amino acids. This CDR3 is CASTYGNRDGETQYF. The CDR3 DNA reads as TGTGCCAGCACCTACGGAAACAGGGACGGGGAGACCCAGTACTTC.

The rearrangement uses TRBV5-1 and TRBJ2-5, with D possibly TRBD2 on 6 matching bases. Germline CDR1 SGHRS, CDR2 YFSETQ. Trimming took 0 bases from V and 4 from J, leaving 10 bases between them. This CDR3 has 14 residues. CDR3 DNA sequence: TGCGCCAGCAGCTTGGCATCGGGGGTAGAGACCCAGTACTTC. Encoded protein: CASSLASGVETQYF.

The chain employs TRBV7-2 and TRBJ2-5; 13 bases match TRBD2. Germline loops: CDR1 SGHTA, CDR2 FQGNSA. The CDR3 loop spans 18 amino acids. Trimming at V came to 1 base and at J to 1 base, leaving 6 bases not matched to a gene. The CDR3 spells CASSLGRTSGRLQETQYF. The CDR3 bases are TGTGCCAGCAGCTTAGGACGGACTAGCGGGAGACTCCAAGAGACCCAGTACTTC.

This clone turned up a few times. The gene calls are TRBV28 and TRBJ2-1; 7 nucleotides match TRBD2. Germline V CDR1 and CDR2: MDHEN, SYDVKM. The V and J ends lost 5 bases and 3 bases, in that order; junction bases with no gene match: 10. There are 16 residues in the CDR3. The CDR3 region is CASSARTRRDYNEQFF. In DNA, the CDR3 is TGTGCCAGCAGTGCGAGGACTAGACGGGACTACAATGAGCAGTTCTTC.

This clone was detected a few times. The chain links TRBV7-2 to TRBJ2-1; D uncertain. The CDR3 is 13 amino acids. Per germline, CDR1 SGHTA and CDR2 FQGNSA. Deletions cut 3 bases from V and 6 bases from J, with 9 bases between. This CDR3 is CASSLTRSNEQFF. The DNA for the CDR3 is TGTGCCAGCAGCTTGACCCGGAGCAATGAGCAGTTCTTC.

The chain has TRBV5-4 and TRBJ2-7, with D uncertain. V was trimmed by 2 bases and J by 2 bases, leaving 8 bases between them. The CDR3 is 13 residues long. Germline CDR1 SGHNT, CDR2 YYREEE (reference sequence). CDR3 DNA: TGTGCCAGCAGCTTCGATTACACCTACGAGCAGTACTTC. The encoded protein is CASSFDYTYEQYF.

The rearrangement uses TRBV7-9 and TRBJ2-7, with TRBD1 as a possible D gene (5 bases). Germline CDR1 reads SEHNR; CDR2 reads FQNEAQ (reference sequence). V lost 4 bases and J lost 2, with 9 bases in between. The CDR3 runs to 13 residues. CDR3 amino acids: CASSSRAPYEQYF. The CDR3 nucleotides are TGTGCCAGCAGCTCCAGGGCCCCCTACGAGCAGTACTTC.

The chain combines TRBV30 with TRBJ2-3; D may be TRBD2 (5 bases). The CDR3 length is 14 residues. V gave up 1 base and J gave up 4 bases, with 12 bases separating them. CDR1 is GTSNPN and CDR2 is SVGIG in the germline V gene (reference sequence). Here the CDR3 reads CAWSAYVGADTQYF. CDR3 sequence (DNA): TGTGCCTGGAGTGCTTATGTGGGAGCAGATACGCAGTATTTT. Full variable domain (rest looked up from reference TRBV30 and TRBJ2-3): SQTIHQWPATLVQPVGSPLSLECTVEGTSNPNLYWYRQAAGRGLQLLFYSVGIGQISSEVPQNLSASRPQDRQFILSSKKLLLSDSGFYLCAWSAYVGADTQYFGPGTRLTVL.